This is a list of T cell receptor beta chains from one sample in a study of blood T cell repertoires in COVID-19. The assay was immunoSEQ multiplex PCR, and TCRdb's table has in-frame clones only and misses some. Here the sample spans some 110,000 clones, about 64% being singletons. The sample taken for sequencing was peripheral blood. Every receptor here comes from a human donor with acute or convalescent COVID-19. The donor label of this sample is uncertain. Both conserved end residues are trimmed from each CDR3.

>13|TRBV30
AWSVRQGVNTEAF
>15|TRBV7-2
ASSLSTSGGHTGELF
>9|TRBV20-1
SGARAETQY
>13|TRBV24-1
ATSDFDREANEQF
>11|TRBV5-1
ASSLEQDEKLF
>11|TRBV27
ASRAQGAGGYT
>11|TRBV24-1
ATSDPDRDEQY
>16|TRBV7-5
ARSPPDPGQTSGNTIY
>15|TRBV24-1
ATSDPGRDSDYYGYT
>21|TRBV23-1
ASSHSSQSEQESFLFCLETQY
>10|TRBV5-1
ASRKEGETQY
>15|TRBV5-8
ASSLGLAFTSTDTQY
>15|TRBV7-8
ASSLARQRMDTGELF
>13|TRBV9
ASSVGGGLQETQY
>10|TRBV12-3/TRBV12-4
ASSPSTVEAF
>14|TRBV19
ASSSGLAGGRETQY
>14|TRBV5-1
ASSLELAGTKNIQY
>17|TRBV11-2
ASSSRSPGQGYSNQPQH
>14|TRBV7-6
ASSRWTGEINNEQF
>12|TRBV6-5
ASSYRGQGKGYT
>14|TRBV6-5
ASSYSRRDSGNTIY
>10|TRBV5-1
ASSSASTEAF
>14|TRBV5-1
ASSDGLAGIQETQY
>12|TRBV10-3
ATAGAENNEKLF
>11|TRBV3-1/TRBV3-2
ASSQDGHTKLF
>11|TRBV13
ASSRTGNQPQH
>11|TRBV6-5
ASSYPGGTEAF
>14|TRBV5-1
ASSTGLAGNYNEQF
>14|TRBV4-1
ASSQDVALGGYEQY
>13|TRBV13
ASSLGRQGNYGYT
>13|TRBV6-5
ASRPAGNPNQPQH
>16|TRBV19
ASSIGPSGGVDTGELF
>11|TRBV6-6
ASSYYRDTEAF
>12|TRBV30
AYYRDSYSRTQY
>13|TRBV11-3
ASSLDRSGVNEQF
>11|TRBV18
ASSPTGKTEAF
>13|TRBV9
ASSVAMSMNTEAF
>12|TRBV24-1
ATSGTTPNTEAF
>14|TRBV27
ASRDRGVGEYQPQH
>14|TRBV9
ASSVGRGPGDYGYT
>14|TRBV18
ASSPTRGGAGTEAF
>10|TRBV28
ASSLTEKPQH
>13|TRBV5-1
ASSQDRAKNYGYT
>13|TRBV7-9
ASSLIEDNQAELF
>14|TRBV4-2
ASSPGDSAPYNEQF
>11|TRBV28
ASSLGGRRKAF
>15|TRBV28
ASSLWGTGDSGNTIY
>9|TRBV29-1
SVNRGDTQY
>11|TRBV14
ASSPGLVHEQF